In this sample, the clone carrying this T cell receptor (beta chain) turned up many times. TCRdb re-called the RT-PCR reads through MiXCR, storing one row per CDR3 protein. The table includes hundreds of thousands of distinct CDR3 sequences, more than 13% detected once. V was clipped by 4 bases and J by 7 bases; unmatched bases: 3. Germline V lookup: CDR1 DFQATT, CDR2 SNEGSKA (reference sequence). The CDR3 has 11 amino acids. The sequence derives from a female donor in good health, serving as a healthy control. The rearrangement joins TRBV20-1 to TRBJ1-2; 7 bases are a match to TRBD1. The sequencing input was memory CD4+ T cells from blood. The CDR3 spells CSAMAGGGYTF. DNA of the CDR3: TGCAGTGCTATGGCAGGGGGTGGCTACACCTTC.